This T cell receptor beta chain was documented in a study of CD8 T cells in Susac syndrome. Reverse transcription of about 0.45 to 1 ug RNA was carried out with random hexamers. Across 54 Vbeta and 13 Jbeta, immunoSEQ multiplex PCR amplified TCR beta CDR3. TCRdb reanalysed the immunoSEQ multiplex PCR reads using MiXCR and keeps one entry per CDR3 protein. This repertoire shows approximately 150,000 distinct CDR3 sequences, around 93% found once; its top ten account for roughly 0.1%. Turning to this clonotype: The target antigen is unknown.

Overall study findings and caveats: In its TCR sequencing and HLA analysis, the study acknowledged that the number of individuals was relatively small.

The specimen was CD4+ T cells from PBMCs. The source is a human donor with multiple sclerosis.

The CDR3, as DNA: TGTGCCAGCAGCTTACTGGCCGGGGGGATTCAGTACTTC. This encodes CASSLLAGGIQYF. The chain uses TRBV7-2 and TRBJ2-4, with TRBD2 identical over 7 bases. This CDR3 region has 13 residues. The junction had 5 bases not matched to a gene; V was cut back by 2 bases and J by 10 bases. Germline values: CDR1 SGHTA, CDR2 FQGNSA.